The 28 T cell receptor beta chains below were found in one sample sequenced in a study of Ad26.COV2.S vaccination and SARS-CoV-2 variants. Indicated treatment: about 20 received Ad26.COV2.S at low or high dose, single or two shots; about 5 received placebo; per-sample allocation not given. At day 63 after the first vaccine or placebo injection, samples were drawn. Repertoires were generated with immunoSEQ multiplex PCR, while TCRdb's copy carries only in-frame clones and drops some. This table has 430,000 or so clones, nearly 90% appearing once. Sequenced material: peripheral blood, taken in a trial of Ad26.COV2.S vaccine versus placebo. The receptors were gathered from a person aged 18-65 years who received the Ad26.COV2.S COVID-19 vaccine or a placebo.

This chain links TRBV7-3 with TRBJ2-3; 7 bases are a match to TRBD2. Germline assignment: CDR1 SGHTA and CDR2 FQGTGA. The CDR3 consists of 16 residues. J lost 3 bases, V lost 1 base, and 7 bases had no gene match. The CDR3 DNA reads TGTGCCAGCAGCTTAAATAGCGGGTCTGGGACAGATACGCAGTATTTT. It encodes CASSLNSGSGTDTQYF.

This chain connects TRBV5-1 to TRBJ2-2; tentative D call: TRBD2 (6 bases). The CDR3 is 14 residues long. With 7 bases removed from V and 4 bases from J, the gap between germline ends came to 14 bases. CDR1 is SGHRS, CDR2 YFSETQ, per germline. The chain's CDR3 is CASRAEGITGELFF. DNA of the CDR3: TGCGCCAGCCGCGCGGAGGGAATCACCGGGGAGCTGTTTTTT.

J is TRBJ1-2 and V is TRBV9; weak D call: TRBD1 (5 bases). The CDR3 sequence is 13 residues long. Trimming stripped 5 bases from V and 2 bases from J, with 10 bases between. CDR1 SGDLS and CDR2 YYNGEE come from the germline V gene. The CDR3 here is CASSGALNYGYTF. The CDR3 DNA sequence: TGTGCCAGCAGTGGGGCTTTGAACTATGGCTACACCTTC.

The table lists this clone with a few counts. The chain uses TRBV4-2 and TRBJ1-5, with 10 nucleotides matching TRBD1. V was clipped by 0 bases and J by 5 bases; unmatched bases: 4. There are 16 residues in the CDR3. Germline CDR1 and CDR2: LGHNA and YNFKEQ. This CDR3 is CASSQDGTGVYQPQHF. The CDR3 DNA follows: TGTGCCAGCAGCCAAGATGGGACAGGGGTTTATCAGCCCCAGCATTTT.

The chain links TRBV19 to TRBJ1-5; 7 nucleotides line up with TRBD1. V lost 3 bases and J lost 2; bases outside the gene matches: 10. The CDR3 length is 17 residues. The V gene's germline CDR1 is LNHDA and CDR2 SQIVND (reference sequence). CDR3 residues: CASSMLRGLYGNQPQHF. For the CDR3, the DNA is TGTGCCAGTAGTATGCTCAGGGGGTTATATGGCAATCAGCCCCAGCATTTT.

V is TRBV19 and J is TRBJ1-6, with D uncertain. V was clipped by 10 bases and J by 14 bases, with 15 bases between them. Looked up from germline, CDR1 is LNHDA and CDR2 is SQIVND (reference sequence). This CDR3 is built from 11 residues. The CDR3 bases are TGTGCCACTTCAAATAGTTGGACCCTCCACTTT. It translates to CATSNSWTLHF.

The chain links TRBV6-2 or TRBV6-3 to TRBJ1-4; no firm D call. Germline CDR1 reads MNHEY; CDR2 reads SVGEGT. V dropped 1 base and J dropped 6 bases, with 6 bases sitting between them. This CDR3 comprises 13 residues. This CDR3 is CASSYYPDEKLFF. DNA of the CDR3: TGTGCCAGCAGTTACTACCCGGATGAAAAACTGTTTTTT.

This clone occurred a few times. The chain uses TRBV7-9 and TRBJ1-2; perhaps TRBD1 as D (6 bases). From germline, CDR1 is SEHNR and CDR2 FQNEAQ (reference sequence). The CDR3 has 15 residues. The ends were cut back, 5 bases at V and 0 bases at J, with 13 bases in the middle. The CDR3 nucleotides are TGTGCCAGCAGCCGTCGACAGGCAGCTAACTATGGCTACACCTTC. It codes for CASSRRQAANYGYTF.

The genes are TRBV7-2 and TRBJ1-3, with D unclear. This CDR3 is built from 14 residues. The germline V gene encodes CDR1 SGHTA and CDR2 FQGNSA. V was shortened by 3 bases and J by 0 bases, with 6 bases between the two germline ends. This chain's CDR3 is CASSLDLSGNTIYF. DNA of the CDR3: TGTGCCAGCAGCTTGGACCTCTCTGGAAACACCATATATTTT.

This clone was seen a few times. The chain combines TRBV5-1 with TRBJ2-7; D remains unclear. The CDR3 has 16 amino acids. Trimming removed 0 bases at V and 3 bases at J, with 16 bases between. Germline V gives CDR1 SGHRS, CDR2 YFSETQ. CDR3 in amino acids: CASSLGPTSSYYEQYF. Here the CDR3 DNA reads TGCGCCAGCAGCTTGGGTCCCACGAGTTCCTACTACGAGCAGTACTTC.

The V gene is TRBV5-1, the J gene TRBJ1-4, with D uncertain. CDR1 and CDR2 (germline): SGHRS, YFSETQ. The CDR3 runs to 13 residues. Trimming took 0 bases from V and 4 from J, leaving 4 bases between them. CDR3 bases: TGCGCCAGCAGCTTGGGGGTTAATGAAAAACTGTTTTTT. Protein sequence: CASSLGVNEKLFF.

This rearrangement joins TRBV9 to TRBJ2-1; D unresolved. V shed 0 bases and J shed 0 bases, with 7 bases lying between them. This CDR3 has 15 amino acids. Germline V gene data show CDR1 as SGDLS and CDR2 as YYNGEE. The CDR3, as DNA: TGTGCCAGCAGCGTAGGTGGGGACTCCTACAATGAGCAGTTCTTC. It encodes CASSVGGDSYNEQFF.

CDR3 nucleotide sequence: TGTGCCAGCAGTGTCGCTGAAGCTTTCTTT. It yields the protein CASSVAEAFF. The chain couples TRBV2 to TRBJ1-1; D is unclear. Trimming removed 4 bases at V and 6 bases at J, with 3 bases between. The CDR3 spans 10 residues. Germline-derived CDR1 and CDR2 are SNHLY and FYNNEI.

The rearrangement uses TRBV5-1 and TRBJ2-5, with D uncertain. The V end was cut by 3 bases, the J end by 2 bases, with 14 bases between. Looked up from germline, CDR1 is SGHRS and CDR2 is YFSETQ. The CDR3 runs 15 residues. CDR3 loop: CASSSLPGSQETQYF. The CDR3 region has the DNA TGCGCCAGCAGCTCCCTTCCGGGCTCACAAGAGACCCAGTACTTC.

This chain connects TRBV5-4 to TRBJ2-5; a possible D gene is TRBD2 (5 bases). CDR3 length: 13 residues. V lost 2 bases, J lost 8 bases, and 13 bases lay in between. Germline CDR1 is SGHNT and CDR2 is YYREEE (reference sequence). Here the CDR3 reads CASSFLLEETQYF. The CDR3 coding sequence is TGTGCCAGCAGCTTTTTACTAGAGGAAACCCAGTACTTC.

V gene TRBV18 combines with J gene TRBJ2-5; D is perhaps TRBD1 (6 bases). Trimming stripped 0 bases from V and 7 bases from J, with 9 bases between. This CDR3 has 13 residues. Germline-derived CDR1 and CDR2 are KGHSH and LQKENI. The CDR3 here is CASSPPGRGTQYF. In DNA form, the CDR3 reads TGTGCCAGCTCACCACCCGGCAGGGGGACCCAGTACTTC.

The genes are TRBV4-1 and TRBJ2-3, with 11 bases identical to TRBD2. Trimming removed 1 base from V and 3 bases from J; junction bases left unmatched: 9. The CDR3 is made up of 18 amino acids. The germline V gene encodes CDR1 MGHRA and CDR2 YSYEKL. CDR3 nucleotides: TGCGCCAGCAGCCAAGGACTAGCGGGGCCTCCGAGTACAGATACGCAGTATTTT. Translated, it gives CASSQGLAGPPSTDTQYF.

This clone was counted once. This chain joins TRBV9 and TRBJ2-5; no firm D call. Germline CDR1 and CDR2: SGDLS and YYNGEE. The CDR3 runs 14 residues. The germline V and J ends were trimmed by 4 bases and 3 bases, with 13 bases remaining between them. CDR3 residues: CASSLSAAEETQYF. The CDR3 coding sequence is TGTGCCAGCAGCCTCAGTGCGGCAGAAGAGACCCAGTACTTC.

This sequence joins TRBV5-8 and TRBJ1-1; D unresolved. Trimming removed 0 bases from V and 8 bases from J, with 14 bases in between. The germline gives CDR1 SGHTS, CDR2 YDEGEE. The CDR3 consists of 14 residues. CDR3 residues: CASSLAQLVGEAFF. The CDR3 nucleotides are TGTGCCAGCAGCTTGGCCCAATTGGTAGGGGAAGCTTTCTTT.

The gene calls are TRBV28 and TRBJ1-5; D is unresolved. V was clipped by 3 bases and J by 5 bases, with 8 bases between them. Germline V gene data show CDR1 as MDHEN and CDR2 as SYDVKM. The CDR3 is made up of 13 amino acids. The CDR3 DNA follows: TGTGCCAGCAGTTTTTGGGGAGATCAGCCCCAGCATTTT. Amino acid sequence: CASSFWGDQPQHF.

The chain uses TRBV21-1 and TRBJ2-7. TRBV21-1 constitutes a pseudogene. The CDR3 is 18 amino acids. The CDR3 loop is CASSKVKGQLNLTYEQYF. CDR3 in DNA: TGTGCCAGCAGCAAAGTCAAGGGTCAGCTAAATTTAACCTACGAGCAGTACTTC.

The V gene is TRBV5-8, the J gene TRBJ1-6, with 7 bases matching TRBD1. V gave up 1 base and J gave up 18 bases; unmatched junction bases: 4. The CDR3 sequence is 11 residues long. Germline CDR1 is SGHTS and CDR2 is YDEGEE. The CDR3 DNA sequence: TGTGCCAGCAGCTTGAGGGGGCCGGACCACTTT. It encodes CASSLRGPDHF. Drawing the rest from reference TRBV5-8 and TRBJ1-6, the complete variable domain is EAGVTQSPTHLIKTRGQQATLRCSPISGHTSVYWYQQALGLGLQFLLWYDEGEERNRGNFPPRFSGRQFPNYSSELNVNALELEDSALYLCASSLRGPDHFGNGTRLTVT.

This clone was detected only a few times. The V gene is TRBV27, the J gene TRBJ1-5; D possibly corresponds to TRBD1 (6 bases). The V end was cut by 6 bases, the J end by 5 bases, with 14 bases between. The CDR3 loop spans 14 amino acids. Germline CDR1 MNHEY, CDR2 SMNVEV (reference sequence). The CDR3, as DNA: TGTGCCAGCAGGGAATGGGGGGGGCATCAGCCCCAGCATTTT. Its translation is CASREWGGHQPQHF.

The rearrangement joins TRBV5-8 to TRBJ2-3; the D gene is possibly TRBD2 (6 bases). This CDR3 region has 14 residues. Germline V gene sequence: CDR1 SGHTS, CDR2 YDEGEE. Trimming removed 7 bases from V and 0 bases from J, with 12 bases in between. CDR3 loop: CASRGFPSTDTQYF. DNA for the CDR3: TGTGCCAGCCGGGGGTTCCCTAGCACAGATACGCAGTATTTT.

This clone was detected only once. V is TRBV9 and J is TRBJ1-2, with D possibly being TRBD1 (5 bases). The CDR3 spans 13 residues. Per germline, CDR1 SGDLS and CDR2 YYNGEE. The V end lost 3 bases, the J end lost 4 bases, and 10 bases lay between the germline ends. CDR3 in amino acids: CASSAAGSYGYTF. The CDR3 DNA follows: TGTGCCAGCAGCGCCGCAGGGAGCTATGGCTACACCTTC. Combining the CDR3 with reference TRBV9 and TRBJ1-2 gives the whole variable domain DSGVTQTPKHLITATGQRVTLRCSPRSGDLSVYWYQQSLDQGLQFLIQYYNGEERAKGNILERFSAQQFPDLHSELNLSSLELGDSALYFCASSAAGSYGYTFGSGTRLTVV.

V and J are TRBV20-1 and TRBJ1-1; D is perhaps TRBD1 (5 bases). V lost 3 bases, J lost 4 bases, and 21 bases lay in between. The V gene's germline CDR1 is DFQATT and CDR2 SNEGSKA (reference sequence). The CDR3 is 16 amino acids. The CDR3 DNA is TGCAGTGCTAGTATCCCCCCCCAGGGCGTGGGCACTGAAGCTTTCTTT. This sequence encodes CSASIPPQGVGTEAFF.

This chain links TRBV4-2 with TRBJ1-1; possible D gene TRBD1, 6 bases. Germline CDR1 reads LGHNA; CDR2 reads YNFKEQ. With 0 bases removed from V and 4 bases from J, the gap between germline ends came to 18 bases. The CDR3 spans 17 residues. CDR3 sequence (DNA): TGTGCCAGCAGCCAAGAAATTTTGGGGGGCGTGGGCACTGAAGCTTTCTTT. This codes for CASSQEILGGVGTEAFF.

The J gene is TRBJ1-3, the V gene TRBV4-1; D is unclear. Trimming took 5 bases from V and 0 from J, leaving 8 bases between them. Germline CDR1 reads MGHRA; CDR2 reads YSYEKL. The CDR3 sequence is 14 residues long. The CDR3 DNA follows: TGCGCCAGCAGCAGGGCCAGCTCTGGAAACACCATATATTTT. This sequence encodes CASSRASSGNTIYF.